These 19 T cell receptor beta chains were all obtained from the same sample, sequenced in a study of OX40 agonist ivuxolimab in advanced cancers. Library method: the immunoSEQ multiplex PCR assay. TCRdb re-hosts the immuneACCESS table, in-frame sequences only. Its copies lack some clones; in the studies checked, an unresolved V gene accounts for under half of them, and the cause for the rest is not known. This sample has around 69,000 clones in its table, and roughly 86% of those were observed once. The top ten hold under 3% of the sample. The source was CD4+ or CD8+ T cells sorted from blood, collected in a trial of the OX40 agonist ivuxolimab. These receptors came from an adult with an advanced solid tumor such as melanoma, head and neck, liver or kidney cancer.

V and J are TRBV9 and TRBJ2-7; the D is unclear. The CDR3 length is 14 residues. Trimming shortened V by 0 bases and J by 0 bases, and 7 bases separated the two germline ends. The germline V gene encodes CDR1 SGDLS and CDR2 YYNGEE. CDR3 region: CASSVVYDSYEQYV. The CDR3 bases are TGTGCCAGCAGCGTAGTTTACGACTCCTACGAGCAGTACGTC.

This chain uses TRBV28 with TRBJ2-5; TRBD2 matches at 8 bases. V shed 5 bases and J 4 bases; nucleotides not matched to a gene: 3. This CDR3 is 13 amino acids long. Germline-derived CDR1 and CDR2 are MDHEN and SYDVKM. The DNA of the CDR3 is TGTGCCAGCAGTATACTAGCGGCAGAGACCCAGTACTTC. The encoded protein is CASSILAAETQYF.

The chain recombines TRBV11-3 with TRBJ2-3; a weak D match, TRBD2 (5 bases). The CDR3 covers 15 residues. Trimming left V 5 bases short and J 0 bases short, with 12 bases between. Germline CDR1 and CDR2: SGHNT and YENEEA. CDR3 in amino acids: CASSRGSYSTDTQYF. The CDR3 DNA reads as TGTGCCAGCAGCCGAGGGAGCTACAGCACAGATACGCAGTATTTT.

This chain connects TRBV18 to TRBJ2-5; D tentatively reads TRBD1 or TRBD2 (5 bases each). Germline V gene data show CDR1 as KGHSH and CDR2 as LQKENI. The CDR3 runs 15 residues. V shed 3 bases and J shed 2 bases, with 13 bases lying between them. The CDR3 sequence: CASSPIRGGQETQYF. The DNA of the CDR3 is TGTGCCAGCTCACCTATTCGTGGGGGACAAGAGACCCAGTACTTC.

The chain combines TRBV6-5 with TRBJ1-5; no definite D call. Deletions cut 0 bases from V and 2 bases from J, with 8 bases between. The CDR3 contains 15 residues. Germline V gives CDR1 MNHEY, CDR2 SVGAGI. The CDR3 is CASSYSENGNQPQHF. CDR3 bases: TGTGCCAGCAGTTACTCAGAGAATGGCAATCAGCCCCAGCATTTT.

The V call is TRBV29-1, the J call TRBJ1-1; TRBD1 matches at 7 bases. CDR3 length equals 14 residues. Losses at the gene ends were 6 bases for V and 0 bases for J; bases not matched to a gene: 7. The germline V gene encodes CDR1 SQVTM and CDR2 ANQGSEA. The chain's CDR3 is CSVRTGNMNTEAFF. The CDR3 DNA is TGCAGCGTGAGGACAGGAAATATGAACACTGAAGCTTTCTTT. The full variable domain, completed using reference TRBV29-1 and TRBJ1-1, is SAVISQKPSRDICQRGTSLTIQCQVDSQVTMMFWYRQQPGQSLTLIATANQGSEATYESGFVIDKFPISRPNLTFSTLTVSNMSPEDSSIYLCSVRTGNMNTEAFFGQGTRLTVV.

This clone has more than one count but fewer than ten. The chain recombines TRBV5-4 with TRBJ2-3, with 12 bases matching TRBD2. V shed 5 bases and J 0 bases; nucleotides not matched to a gene: 13. Germline V CDR1 and CDR2: SGHNT, YYREEE (reference sequence). CDR3 size: 19 residues. The CDR3 DNA sequence: TGTGCCAGCAGTCCGGGTGGACTAGCGGGGAGTTCAAGCACAGATACGCAGTATTTT. Protein sequence: CASSPGGLAGSSSTDTQYF.

The chain couples TRBV7-9 to TRBJ2-5; TRBD2 matches 7 bases. From germline, CDR1 is SEHNR and CDR2 FQNEAQ (reference sequence). The CDR3 is 13 residues long. V shed 8 bases and J 3 bases; nucleotides not matched to a gene: 6. The CDR3 sequence is CASSVLAKETQYF. The CDR3 DNA reads TGTGCCAGCTCGGTACTAGCGAAAGAGACCCAGTACTTC.

The chain has TRBV5-1 and TRBJ1-2; no reliable D call. The germline V gene encodes CDR1 SGHRS and CDR2 YFSETQ. V was pared by 5 bases and J by 0 bases, with 23 bases between. CDR3 length: 18 residues. The CDR3 nucleotides are TGCGCCAGCAGGCTTCGCACACCCACGGGTCCGGCTAACTATGGCTACACCTTC. Its protein product is CASRLRTPTGPANYGYTF.

The CDR3 nucleotides read TGTGCCAGCAGCTTGGGACAGGGCAATCAGCCCCAGCATTTT. It is translated as CASSLGQGNQPQHF. The chain couples TRBV7-2 to TRBJ1-5, with TRBD1 identical over 8 bases. The CDR3 consists of 14 residues. Germline CDR1 is SGHTA and CDR2 is FQGNSA. Trimming cost V 3 bases and J 2 bases; bases outside gene matches: 0.

The chain is built from TRBV4-2 and TRBJ2-5, with TRBD2 as a possible D gene (6 bases). The CDR3 runs 15 residues. The germline V and J ends were trimmed by 1 base and 5 bases, with 14 bases remaining between them. Germline V gene lookup returns CDR1 LGHNA and CDR2 YNFKEQ. CDR3 sequence reads: CASSQGGLRGETQYF. DNA for the CDR3: TGTGCCAGCAGCCAAGGGGGACTTAGAGGGGAGACCCAGTACTTC.

The chain carries TRBV5-4 and TRBJ2-1; D gene uncertain. The CDR3 consists of 12 residues. With 2 bases removed from V and 10 bases from J, the gap between germline ends came to 10 bases. Germline loops: CDR1 SGHNT, CDR2 YYREEE (reference sequence). The CDR3 spells CASSFGRREQFF. The CDR3 DNA reads TGTGCCAGCAGCTTTGGGCGACGGGAGCAGTTCTTC.

The V and J genes are TRBV7-2 and TRBJ2-1, with D possibly TRBD2 on 6 matching bases. The V gene's germline CDR1 is SGHTA and CDR2 FQGNSA. Trimming took off 2 bases at V and 3 bases at J, with 11 bases between the two ends. The CDR3 covers 15 residues. CDR3 nucleotide sequence: TGTGCCAGCAGCTTATCGGGACTCGACTACAATGAGCAGTTCTTC. It codes for CASSLSGLDYNEQFF.

The genes are TRBV4-2 and TRBJ1-2; D gene uncertain. This CDR3 has 12 residues. Trimming left V 2 bases short and J 3 bases short, with 4 bases between. CDR1 and CDR2 from the germline V gene are LGHNA and YNFKEQ. The CDR3 DNA sequence: TGTGCCAGCAGCCAAAGGGACTATGGCTACACCTTC. It encodes CASSQRDYGYTF.

The chain links TRBV18 to TRBJ1-1, with TRBD1 as a possible D gene (6 bases). Germline V gene data show CDR1 as KGHSH and CDR2 as LQKENI. Deletions cut 6 bases from V and 1 base from J, with 12 bases between. This CDR3 comprises 14 residues. DNA for the CDR3: TGTGCCAGCTCCCTAGGGACAACGAACACTGAAGCTTTCTTT. This sequence encodes CASSLGTTNTEAFF.

V gene TRBV2 combines with J gene TRBJ1-1; the D gene is possibly TRBD1 (5 bases). The CDR3 contains 15 residues. V was pared by 1 base and J by 4 bases, with 13 bases between. Germline-derived CDR1 and CDR2 are SNHLY and FYNNEI. This CDR3 is CASSEEGLRSTEAFF. The CDR3 nucleotides read TGTGCCAGCAGTGAAGAGGGACTCCGGAGCACTGAAGCTTTCTTT.

This rearrangement joins TRBV27 to TRBJ1-2; D gene ambiguous. CDR1 is MNHEY, CDR2 SMNVEV, per germline (reference sequence). Trimming took 0 bases from V and 4 from J, leaving 9 bases between them. The CDR3 contains 14 residues. The CDR3 here is CASSLSNQAYGYTF. CDR3 sequence (DNA): TGTGCCAGCAGTTTATCGAATCAGGCCTATGGCTACACCTTC.

This chain uses TRBV20-1 with TRBJ1-2; D ambiguous. The germline V gene has CDR1 DFQATT and CDR2 SNEGSKA (reference sequence). The CDR3 consists of 10 residues. Trimming pared 5 bases from V and 5 bases from J, leaving 6 bases between. CDR3 region: CSAEKYGYTF. The CDR3 DNA reads TGCAGTGCTGAAAAATATGGCTACACCTTC.

This chain connects TRBV2 to TRBJ1-1, with D maybe TRBD1 (5 bases). The CDR3 totals 13 residues. The V and J ends lost 3 bases and 5 bases respectively, with 10 bases between them. Per germline, CDR1 SNHLY and CDR2 FYNNEI. DNA of the CDR3: TGTGCCAGCAGTGAGGGGGAGGGGACTGAAGCTTTCTTT. Protein product: CASSEGEGTEAFF. The complete variable domain, with remaining parts taken from reference TRBV2 and TRBJ1-1, reads EPEVTQTPSHQVTQMGQEVILRCVPISNHLYFYWYRQILGQKVEFLVSFYNNEISEKSEIFDDQFSVERPDGSNFTLKIRSTKLEDSAMYFCASSEGEGTEAFFGQGTRLTVV.